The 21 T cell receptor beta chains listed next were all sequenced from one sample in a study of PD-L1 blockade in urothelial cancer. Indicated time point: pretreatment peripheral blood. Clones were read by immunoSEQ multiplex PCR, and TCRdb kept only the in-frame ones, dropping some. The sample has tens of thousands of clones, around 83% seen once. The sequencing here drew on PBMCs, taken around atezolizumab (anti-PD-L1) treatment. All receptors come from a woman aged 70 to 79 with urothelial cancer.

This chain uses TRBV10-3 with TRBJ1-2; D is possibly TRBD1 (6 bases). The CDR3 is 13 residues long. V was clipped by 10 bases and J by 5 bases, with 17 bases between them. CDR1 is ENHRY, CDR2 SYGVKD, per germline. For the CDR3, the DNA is TGTGCCACCACAAACAGGGAATCATATGGCTACACCTTC. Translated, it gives CATTNRESYGYTF.

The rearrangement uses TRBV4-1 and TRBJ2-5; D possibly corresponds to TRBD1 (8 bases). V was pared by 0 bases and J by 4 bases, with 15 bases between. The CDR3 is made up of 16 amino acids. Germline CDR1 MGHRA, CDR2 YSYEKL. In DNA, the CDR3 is TGCGCCAGCAGCCAAGAATGGAACAGGGGGGGAGAGACCCAGTACTTC. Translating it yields CASSQEWNRGGETQYF.

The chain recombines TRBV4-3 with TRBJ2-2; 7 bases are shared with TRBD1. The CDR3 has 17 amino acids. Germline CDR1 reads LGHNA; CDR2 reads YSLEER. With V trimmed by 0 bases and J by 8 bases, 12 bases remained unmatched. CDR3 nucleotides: TGCGCCAGCAGCCAAGACGCCGGGACAGCTTCCCGGGGGGAGCTGTTTTTT. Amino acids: CASSQDAGTASRGELFF.

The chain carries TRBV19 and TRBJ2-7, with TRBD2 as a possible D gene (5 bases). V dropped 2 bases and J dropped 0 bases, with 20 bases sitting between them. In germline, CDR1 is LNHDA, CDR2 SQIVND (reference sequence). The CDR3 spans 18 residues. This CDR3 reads CASSISSLGLGSSYEQYF. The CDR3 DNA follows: TGTGCCAGTAGTATATCCTCTCTCGGCCTAGGGAGCTCCTACGAGCAGTACTTC.

In nucleotides, the CDR3 is TGTGCCAGCTCCATCATGCACGGACTAGCGGGAGATGGGCAGTTCTTC. Translating gives CASSIMHGLAGDGQFF. V is TRBV18 and J is TRBJ2-1; 13 bases fit TRBD2. Germline CDR1 reads KGHSH; CDR2 reads LQKENI. The CDR3 length is 16 residues. Trimming at V came to 6 bases and at J to 12 bases, leaving 14 bases not matched to a gene.

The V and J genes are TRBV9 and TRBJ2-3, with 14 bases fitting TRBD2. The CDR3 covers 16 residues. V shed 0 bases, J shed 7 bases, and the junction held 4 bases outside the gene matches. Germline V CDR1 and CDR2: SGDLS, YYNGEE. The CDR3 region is CASSVATSGGVNTQYF. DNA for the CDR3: TGTGCCAGCAGCGTAGCGACTAGCGGGGGGGTAAATACGCAGTATTTT.

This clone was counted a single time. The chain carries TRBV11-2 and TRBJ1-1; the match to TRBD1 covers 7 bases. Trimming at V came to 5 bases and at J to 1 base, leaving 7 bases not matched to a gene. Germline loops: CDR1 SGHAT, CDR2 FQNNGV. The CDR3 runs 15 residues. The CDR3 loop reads CASSARQGPNTEAFF. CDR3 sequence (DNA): TGTGCCAGCAGCGCCCGACAGGGACCGAACACTGAAGCTTTCTTT.

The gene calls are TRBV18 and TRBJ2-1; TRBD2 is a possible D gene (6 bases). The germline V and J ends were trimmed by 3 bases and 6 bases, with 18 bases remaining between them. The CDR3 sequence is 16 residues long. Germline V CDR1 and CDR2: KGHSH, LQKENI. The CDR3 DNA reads TGTGCCAGCTCACCTCGGGACGGCGGGGCGATCAATGAGCAGTTCTTC. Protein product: CASSPRDGGAINEQFF.

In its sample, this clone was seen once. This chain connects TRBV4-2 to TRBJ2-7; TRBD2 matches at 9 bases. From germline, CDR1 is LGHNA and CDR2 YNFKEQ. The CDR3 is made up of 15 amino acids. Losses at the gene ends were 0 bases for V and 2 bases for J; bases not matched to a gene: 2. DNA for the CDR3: TGTGCCAGCAGCCAAGAGTTAGCGGGAGCCTACGAGCAGTACTTC. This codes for CASSQELAGAYEQYF.

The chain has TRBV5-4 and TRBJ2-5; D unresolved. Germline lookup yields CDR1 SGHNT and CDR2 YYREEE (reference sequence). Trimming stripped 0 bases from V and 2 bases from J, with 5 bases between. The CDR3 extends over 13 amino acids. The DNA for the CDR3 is TGTGCCAGCAGCTTGGAACAGCAAGAGACCCAGTACTTC. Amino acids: CASSLEQQETQYF.

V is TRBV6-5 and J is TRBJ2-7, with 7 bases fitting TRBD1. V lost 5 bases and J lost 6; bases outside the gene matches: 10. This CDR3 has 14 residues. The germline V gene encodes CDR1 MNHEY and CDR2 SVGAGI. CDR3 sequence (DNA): TGTGCCAGCAGTCGCCGGGACAAGGGGGCCGAGCAGTACTTC. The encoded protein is CASSRRDKGAEQYF.

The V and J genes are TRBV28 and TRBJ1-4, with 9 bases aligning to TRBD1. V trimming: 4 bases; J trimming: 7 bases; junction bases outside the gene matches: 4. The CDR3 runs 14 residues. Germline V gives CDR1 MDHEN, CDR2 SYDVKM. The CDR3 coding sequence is TGTGCCAGCAGTTCGGACAGGGGTCTTGAAAAACTGTTTTTT. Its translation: CASSSDRGLEKLFF. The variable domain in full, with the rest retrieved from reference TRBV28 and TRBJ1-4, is DVKVTQSSRYLVKRTGEKVFLECVQDMDHENMFWYRQDPGLGLRLIYFSYDVKMKEKGDIPEGYSVSREKKERFSLILESASTNQTSMYLCASSSDRGLEKLFFGSGTQLSVL.

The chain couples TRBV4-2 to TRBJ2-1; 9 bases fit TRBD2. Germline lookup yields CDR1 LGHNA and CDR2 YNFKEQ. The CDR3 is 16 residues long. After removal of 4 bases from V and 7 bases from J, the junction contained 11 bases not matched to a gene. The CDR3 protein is CASSLGAGGPGNEQFF. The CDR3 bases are TGTGCCAGCAGCCTGGGCGCGGGGGGGCCGGGTAATGAGCAGTTCTTC.

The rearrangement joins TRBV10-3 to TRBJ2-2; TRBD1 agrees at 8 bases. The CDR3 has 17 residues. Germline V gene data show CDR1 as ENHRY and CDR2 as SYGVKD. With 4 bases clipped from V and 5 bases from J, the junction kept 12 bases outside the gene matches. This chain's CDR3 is CAISAYRDRPTTGELFF. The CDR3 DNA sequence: TGTGCCATCAGTGCATACCGGGACAGGCCTACTACCGGGGAGCTGTTTTTT.

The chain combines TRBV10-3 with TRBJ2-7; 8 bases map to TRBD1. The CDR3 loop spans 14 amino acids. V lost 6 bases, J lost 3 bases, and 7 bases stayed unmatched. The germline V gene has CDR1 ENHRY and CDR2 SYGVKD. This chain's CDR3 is CAISQGAKIYEQYF. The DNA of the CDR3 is TGTGCCATCAGCCAGGGGGCAAAGATCTACGAGCAGTACTTC.

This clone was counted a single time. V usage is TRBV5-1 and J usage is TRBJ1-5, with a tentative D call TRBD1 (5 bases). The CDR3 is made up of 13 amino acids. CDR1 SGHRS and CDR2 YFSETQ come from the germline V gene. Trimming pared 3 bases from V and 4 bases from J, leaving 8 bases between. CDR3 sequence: CASSSDSNQPQHF. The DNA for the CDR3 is TGCGCCAGCAGCTCCGACAGTAATCAGCCCCAGCATTTT.

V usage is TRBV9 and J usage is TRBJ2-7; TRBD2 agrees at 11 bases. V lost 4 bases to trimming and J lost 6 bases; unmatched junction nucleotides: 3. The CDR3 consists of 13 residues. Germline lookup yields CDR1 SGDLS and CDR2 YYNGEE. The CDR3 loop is CASSTGLAGEQYF. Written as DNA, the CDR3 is TGTGCCAGCAGCACCGGACTAGCGGGCGAGCAGTACTTC.

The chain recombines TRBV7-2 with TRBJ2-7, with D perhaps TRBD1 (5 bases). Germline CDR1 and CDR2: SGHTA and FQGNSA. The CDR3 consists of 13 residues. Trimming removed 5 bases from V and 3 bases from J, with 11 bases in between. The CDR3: CASSPRQRYEQYF. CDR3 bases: TGTGCCAGCAGCCCCCGACAGCGCTACGAGCAGTACTTC. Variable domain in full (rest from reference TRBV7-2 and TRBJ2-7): GAGVSQSPSNKVTEKGKDVELRCDPISGHTALYWYRQSLGQGLEFLIYFQGNSAPDKSGLPSDRFSAERTGGSVSTLTIQRTQQEDSAVYLCASSPRQRYEQYFGPGTRLTVT.

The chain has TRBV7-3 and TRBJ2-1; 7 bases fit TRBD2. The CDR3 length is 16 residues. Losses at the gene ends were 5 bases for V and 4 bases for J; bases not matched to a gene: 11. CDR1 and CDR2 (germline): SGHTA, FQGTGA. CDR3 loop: CASSREGGAMYNEQFF. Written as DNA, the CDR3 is TGTGCCAGCAGCCGCGAGGGAGGGGCTATGTACAATGAGCAGTTCTTC.

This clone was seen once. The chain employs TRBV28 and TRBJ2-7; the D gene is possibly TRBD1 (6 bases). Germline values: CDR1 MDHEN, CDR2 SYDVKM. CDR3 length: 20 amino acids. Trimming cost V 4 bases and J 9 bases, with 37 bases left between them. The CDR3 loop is CASSSLWAIYQTGPKRGQYF. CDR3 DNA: TGTGCCAGCAGTTCTCTCTGGGCAATATATCAGACAGGCCCAAAACGAGGGCAGTACTTC. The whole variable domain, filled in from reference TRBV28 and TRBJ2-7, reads DVKVTQSSRYLVKRTGEKVFLECVQDMDHENMFWYRQDPGLGLRLIYFSYDVKMKEKGDIPEGYSVSREKKERFSLILESASTNQTSMYLCASSSLWAIYQTGPKRGQYFGPGTRLTVT.

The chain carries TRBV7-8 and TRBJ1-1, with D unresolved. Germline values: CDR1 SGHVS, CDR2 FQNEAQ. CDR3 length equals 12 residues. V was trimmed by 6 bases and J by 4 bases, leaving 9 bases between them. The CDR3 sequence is CASSTFGTEAFF. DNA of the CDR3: TGTGCCAGCAGTACCTTCGGCACTGAAGCTTTCTTT.